The clone carrying this T cell receptor beta chain was seen a few times. One entry per CDR3 protein, called by TCRdb with MiXCR from the reads. The table shows 450,000 to 650,000 distinct CDR3 sequences, with approximately 25% occurring only once. The V and J ends lost 7 bases and 0 bases respectively, with 4 bases between them. The CDR3 loop spans 12 amino acids. Per the germline V gene, CDR1 is MDHEN and CDR2 is SYDVKM. This sample was taken from a study of T cell repertoires in cytomegalovirus infection. Sequenced: PBMCs. V and J are TRBV28 and TRBJ1-3, with unresolved D. The TCR sequence derives from a human donor in good health (CMV status not recorded). Some clones in this sample may be carry-over from other donors' samples. In DNA form, the CDR3 reads TGTGCCAGCACCTTCTCTGGAAACACCATATATTTT. It codes for CASTFSGNTIYF.